The table lists the clone carrying this TCR beta chain with many counts. The antigen is unknown. The record originates from a study of T cells in Graves' hyperthyroidism and ophthalmopathy. TCR beta CDR3 regions were amplified from RNA. Initially, a first-round RT-PCR of the TCR CDR3 employed the HTBI primer set. TCRdb re-called the multiplex PCR reads with MiXCR, one entry per CDR3 protein. This sample has 500,000 to 600,000 distinct CDR3 sequences, with approximately 48% found just once. Study conclusions and caveats: In validation, the model predicted ophthalmopathy. These predictions came a median around 5.9 months before onset.

The CDR3 has 13 amino acids. Between the trimmed V and J ends, which lost 2 bases and 3 bases, there was a span of 8 bases. The rearrangement links TRBV12-3 or TRBV12-4 to TRBJ2-7; D remains ambiguous. The clonotype comes from an adult woman with Graves' disease, either hyperthyroidism or ophthalmopathy (not recorded which). The sequencing sample was made of peripheral blood or thyroid tissue (not recorded which). The CDR3 is CASSLSLGYEQYF. DNA of the CDR3: TGTGCCAGCAGTTTATCTCTAGGCTACGAGCAGTACTTC.